This is a list of T cell receptor beta chains from one sample in a study of cytomegalovirus exposure and HLA in healthy donors. Here immunoSEQ multiplex PCR was the method, and the copy in TCRdb shows in-frame clones only, minus some. The table records about 86,000 clones, approximately 93% of them present only once. Sequencing was done on a sample of PBMCs. All receptors come from a man between 18 and 29 years old in good health and CMV-seronegative. Each CDR3 is given with its conserved first and last residue.

CASSQIPGTENYGYTF	TRBV5-1	TRBJ1-2
CASSSVGDRGPGYTF	TRBV5-4	TRBJ1-2
CASSDRDRGPGETQYF	TRBV13	TRBJ2-5
CAISTLAEETQYF	TRBV10-3	TRBJ2-5
CASSLTGIYEQYF	TRBV27	TRBJ2-7
CASSLRAGGGQPQHF	TRBV27	TRBJ1-5
CASSLAGTGKANYGYTF	TRBV7-2	TRBJ1-2
CASTPSPGGTDTQYF	TRBV5-1	TRBJ2-3
CASSIIYGTPYEQYF	TRBV19	TRBJ2-7
CAWSAFPANYGYTF	TRBV30	TRBJ1-2
CASRRQVQETQYF	TRBV2	TRBJ2-5
CASSLGASRGLAGGGELFF	TRBV5-4	TRBJ2-2
CASSLDRAYGYTF	TRBV5-4	TRBJ1-2
CASSPTSGDNEQFF	TRBV27	TRBJ2-1
CASSPVAGGPQEQYF	TRBV7-3	TRBJ2-7
CASSVLTGDTEAFF	TRBV5-1	TRBJ1-1
CASSLAAGANTGELFF	TRBV5-6	TRBJ2-2
CASSYSRTGGRSEQYF	TRBV6-5	TRBJ2-7
CASSVGLPYEQYF	TRBV7-9	TRBJ2-7
CASSLGGGTYEQYF	TRBV5-1	TRBJ2-7
CASSVAVGSEVYEQYF	TRBV9	TRBJ2-7
CASSPNGLLSYEQYF	TRBV7-9	TRBJ2-7
CASSGAQGRSRLDTQYF	TRBV7-8	TRBJ2-3
CASSFSGVATDTQYF	TRBV7-2	TRBJ2-3
CASRTQGSANYGYTF	TRBV7-9	TRBJ1-2
CASSQDFPRLAGVIGNEQFF	TRBV4-2	TRBJ2-1
CASSPLIRVAGVGNEQFF	TRBV7-9	TRBJ2-1
CASSEGQGGAKNIQYF	TRBV4-2	TRBJ2-4
CASTLSPTGGEKLFF	TRBV2	TRBJ1-4
CASSPHRAEKLFF	TRBV7-2	TRBJ1-4
CASSLRGNYGYTF	TRBV5-4	TRBJ1-2
CASSLIGSGPLDTQYF	TRBV5-6	TRBJ2-3
CASSPGTGGTTMNTEAFF	TRBV19	TRBJ1-1
CASRPLAGGRTGELFF	TRBV4-1	TRBJ2-2
CASSLAGIEQYF	TRBV7-2	TRBJ2-7
CASSPGQGTTTDTQYF	TRBV6-6	TRBJ2-3
CASSSTPGKKDYGYTF	TRBV5-4	TRBJ1-2
CASSLGREQYF	TRBV11-2	TRBJ2-7
CASSPGENTEAFF	TRBV18	TRBJ1-1
CASSLDYTRTPYSNQPQHF	TRBV7-3	TRBJ1-5
CAGGSPSGSYEQYF	TRBV7-9	TRBJ2-7
CASSSLDDTEAFF	TRBV7-3	TRBJ1-1
CASSPSGSVNEQFF	TRBV5-6	TRBJ2-1
CASSLLGPVSYNEQFF	TRBV5-6	TRBJ2-1
CASSSQVLHGYTF	TRBV5-8	TRBJ1-2
CASSERKWTGGISPLHF	TRBV10-2	TRBJ1-6
CASSRTLSESGYTF	TRBV6-5	TRBJ1-2
CASSPRQGIADTQYF	TRBV7-6	TRBJ2-3
CASSVGSRGGSNDEQFF	TRBV2	TRBJ2-1